The clone carrying this T cell receptor (beta chain) is a singleton in its sample. The sample originates from a study of control samples from healthy donors and cancer patients. TCRdb's copy holds only in-frame clones and misses some; the assay was immunoSEQ multiplex PCR. Of about 180,000 clones in the sample, 85% to 90% were seen once. Germline CDR1 reads SGHDN; CDR2 reads FVKESK. The CDR3 is 15 residues long. Deletions cut 4 bases from V and 0 bases from J, with 12 bases between. The material sequenced was blood. This receptor was identified in a woman aged 45-65 years in good health. V gene TRBV14 combines with J gene TRBJ2-5, with D perhaps matching TRBD2 (7 bases). CDR3 bases: TGTGCCAGCAGCCCCGGGGGGCCAAACCAAGAGACCCAGTACTTC. As protein: CASSPGGPNQETQYF.